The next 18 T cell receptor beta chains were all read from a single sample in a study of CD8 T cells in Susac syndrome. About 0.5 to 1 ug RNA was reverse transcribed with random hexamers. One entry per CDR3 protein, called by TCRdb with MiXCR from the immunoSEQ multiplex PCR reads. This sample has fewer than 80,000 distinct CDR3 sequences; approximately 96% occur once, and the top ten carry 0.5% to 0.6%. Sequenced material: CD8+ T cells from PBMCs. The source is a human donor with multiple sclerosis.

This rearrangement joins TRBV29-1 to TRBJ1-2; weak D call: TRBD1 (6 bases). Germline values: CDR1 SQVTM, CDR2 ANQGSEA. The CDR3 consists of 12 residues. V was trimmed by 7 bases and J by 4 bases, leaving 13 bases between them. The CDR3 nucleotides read TGCAGCGCCTGGGAGGGGGTCTATGGCTACACCTTC. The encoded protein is CSAWEGVYGYTF. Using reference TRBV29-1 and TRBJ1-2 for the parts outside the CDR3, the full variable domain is SAVISQKPSRDICQRGTSLTIQCQVDSQVTMMFWYRQQPGQSLTLIATANQGSEATYESGFVIDKFPISRPNLTFSTLTVSNMSPEDSSIYLCSAWEGVYGYTFGSGTRLTVV.

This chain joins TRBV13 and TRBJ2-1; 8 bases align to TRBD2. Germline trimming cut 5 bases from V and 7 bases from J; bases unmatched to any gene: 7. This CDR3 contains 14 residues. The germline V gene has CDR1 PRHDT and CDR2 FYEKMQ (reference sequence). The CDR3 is CASSAEREMNEQFF. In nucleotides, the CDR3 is TGTGCCAGCAGCGCCGAGCGGGAGATGAATGAGCAGTTCTTC.

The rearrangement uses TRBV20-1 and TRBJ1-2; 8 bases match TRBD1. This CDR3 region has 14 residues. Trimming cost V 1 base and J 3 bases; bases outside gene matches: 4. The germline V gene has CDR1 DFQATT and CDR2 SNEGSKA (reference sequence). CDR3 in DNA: TGCAGTGCTAGAGGACAGGGGTCGGACTATGGCTACACCTTC. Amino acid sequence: CSARGQGSDYGYTF.

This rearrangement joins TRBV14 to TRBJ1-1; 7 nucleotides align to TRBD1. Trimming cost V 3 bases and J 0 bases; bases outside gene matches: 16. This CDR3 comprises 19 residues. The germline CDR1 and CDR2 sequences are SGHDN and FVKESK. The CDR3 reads CASSHDQGARGDMNTEAFF. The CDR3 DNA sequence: TGTGCCAGCAGCCATGATCAAGGGGCCAGGGGGGACATGAACACTGAAGCTTTCTTT.

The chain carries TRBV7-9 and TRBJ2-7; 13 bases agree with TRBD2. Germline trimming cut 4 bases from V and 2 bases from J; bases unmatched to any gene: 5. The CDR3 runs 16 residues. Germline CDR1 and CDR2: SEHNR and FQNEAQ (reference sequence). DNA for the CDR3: TGTGCCAGCAGCTCCGGGACTAGCGGGATCCCCTACGAGCAGTACTTC. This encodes CASSSGTSGIPYEQYF. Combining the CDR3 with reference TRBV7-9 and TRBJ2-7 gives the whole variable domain DTGVSQNPRHKITKRGQNVTFRCDPISEHNRLYWYRQTLGQGPEFLTYFQNEAQLEKSRLLSDRFSAERPKGSFSTLEIQRTEQGDSAMYLCASSSGTSGIPYEQYFGPGTRLTVT.

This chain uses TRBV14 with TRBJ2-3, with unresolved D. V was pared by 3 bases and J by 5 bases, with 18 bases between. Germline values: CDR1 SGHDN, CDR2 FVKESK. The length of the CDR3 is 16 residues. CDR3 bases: TGTGCCAGCAGCCATTCTGAGGTTTATTTAGGAGATACGCAGTATTTT. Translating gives CASSHSEVYLGDTQYF.

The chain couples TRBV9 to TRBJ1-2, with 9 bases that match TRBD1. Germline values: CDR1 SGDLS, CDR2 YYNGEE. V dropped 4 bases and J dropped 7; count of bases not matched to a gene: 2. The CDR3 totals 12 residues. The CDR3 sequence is CASSTGGFGYTF. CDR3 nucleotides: TGTGCCAGCAGCACAGGGGGCTTTGGCTACACCTTC.

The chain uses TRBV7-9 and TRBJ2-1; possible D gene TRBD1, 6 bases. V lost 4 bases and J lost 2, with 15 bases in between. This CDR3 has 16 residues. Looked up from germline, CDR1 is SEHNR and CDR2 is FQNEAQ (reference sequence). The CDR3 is CASSSYRGGPYNEQFF. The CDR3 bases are TGTGCCAGCAGCTCCTATAGAGGGGGACCCTACAATGAGCAGTTCTTC.

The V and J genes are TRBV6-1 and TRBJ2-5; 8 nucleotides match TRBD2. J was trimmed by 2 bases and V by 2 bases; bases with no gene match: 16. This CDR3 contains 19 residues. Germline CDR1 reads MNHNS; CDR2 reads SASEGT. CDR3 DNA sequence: TGTGCCAGCAGTGAATGGTTTAGCGGGACAAGCGGGGGACAAGAGACCCAGTACTTC. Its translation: CASSEWFSGTSGGQETQYF.

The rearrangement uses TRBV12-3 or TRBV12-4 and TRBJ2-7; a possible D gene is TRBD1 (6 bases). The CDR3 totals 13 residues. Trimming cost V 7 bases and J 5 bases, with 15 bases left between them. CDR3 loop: CASTWDNFDEQYF. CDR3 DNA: TGTGCCAGCACCTGGGACAACTTTGACGAGCAGTACTTC.

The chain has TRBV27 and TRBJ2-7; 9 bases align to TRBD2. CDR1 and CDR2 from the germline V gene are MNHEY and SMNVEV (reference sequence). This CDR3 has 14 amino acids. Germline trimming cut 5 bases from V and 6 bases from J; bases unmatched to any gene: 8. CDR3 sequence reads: CASSHSGGIGEQYF. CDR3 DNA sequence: TGTGCCAGCAGTCATAGCGGGGGTATTGGCGAGCAGTACTTC.

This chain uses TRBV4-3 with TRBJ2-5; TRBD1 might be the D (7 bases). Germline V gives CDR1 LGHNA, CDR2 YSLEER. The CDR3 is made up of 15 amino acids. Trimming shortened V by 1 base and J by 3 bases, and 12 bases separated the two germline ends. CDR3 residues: CASSQGRGAEETQYF. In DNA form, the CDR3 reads TGCGCCAGCAGCCAAGGCAGGGGGGCGGAAGAGACCCAGTACTTC.

The CDR3 loop is CASSFRTGNYEQYF. In DNA form, the CDR3 reads TGTGCCAGCAGTTTTAGGACAGGGAACTACGAGCAGTACTTC. The rearrangement links TRBV12-3 or TRBV12-4 to TRBJ2-7, with 8 bases fitting TRBD1. J gave up 3 bases and V 3 bases, and 4 bases lay outside the gene matches. The CDR3 totals 14 residues.

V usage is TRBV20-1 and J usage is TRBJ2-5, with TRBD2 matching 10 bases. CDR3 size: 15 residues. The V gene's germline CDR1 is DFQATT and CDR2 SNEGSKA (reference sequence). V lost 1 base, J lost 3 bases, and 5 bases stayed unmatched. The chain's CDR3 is CSARVPLAGEETQYF. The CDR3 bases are TGCAGTGCTAGAGTCCCCCTAGCGGGGGAAGAGACCCAGTACTTC.

CDR3 coding DNA: TGCGCCAGCAGCCAAGCCACTAGCGGGGGGCCCACAGATACGCAGTATTTT. Protein: CASSQATSGGPTDTQYF. The rearrangement joins TRBV4-3 to TRBJ2-3; 12 nucleotides align to TRBD2. CDR1 LGHNA and CDR2 YSLEER come from the germline V gene. Trimming cost V 1 base and J 2 bases; bases outside gene matches: 4. This CDR3 is 17 amino acids long.

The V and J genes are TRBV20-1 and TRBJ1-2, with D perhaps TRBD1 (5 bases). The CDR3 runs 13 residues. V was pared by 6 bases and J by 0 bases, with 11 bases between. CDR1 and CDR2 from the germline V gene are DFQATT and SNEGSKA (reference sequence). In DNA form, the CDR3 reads TGCAGTGCCTGGGACTTTTCTAACTATGGCTACACCTTC. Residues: CSAWDFSNYGYTF.

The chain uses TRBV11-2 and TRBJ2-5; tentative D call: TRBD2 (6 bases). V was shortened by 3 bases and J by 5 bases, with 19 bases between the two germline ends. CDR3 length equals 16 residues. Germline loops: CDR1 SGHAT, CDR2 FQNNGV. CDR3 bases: TGTGCCAGCAGCTTGGGCCGGGGGACCCCCGGGGAGACCCAGTACTTC. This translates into CASSLGRGTPGETQYF.

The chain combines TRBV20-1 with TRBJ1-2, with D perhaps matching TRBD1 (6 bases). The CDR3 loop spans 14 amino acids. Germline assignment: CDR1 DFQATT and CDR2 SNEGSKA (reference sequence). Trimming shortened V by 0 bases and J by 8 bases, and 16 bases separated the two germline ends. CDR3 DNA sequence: TGCAGTGCTAGAGATTACAGGGTCTCCTACGGCTACACCTTC. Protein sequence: CSARDYRVSYGYTF.